A selection of T cell receptor beta chains follows, all from one sample in a study of blood T cell repertoires in COVID-19. Profiling relied on immunoSEQ multiplex PCR, and the TCRdb table lists in-frame clones only, not all of them. The repertoire consists of 60,000 to 80,000 clones, with less than 90% occurring once and the leading ten covering 7.5% to 9.5%. Sequenced input: peripheral blood. Source of these receptors: a man aged 45-65 years with active COVID-19. Both conserved end residues are part of each CDR3. Fields, in order: V gene, D gene, clone size, J gene, CDR3 DNA, CDR3 protein. D genes are given only for firm matches. Clone size appears in some rows only: once, few, many, or a class for an expanded clone.

v_call: TRBV4-2; d_call: TRBD2; clone_size: .; j_call: TRBJ2-2; cdr3_nt: TGTGCCAGCAGCCAGGGGATAAAACTAGCGGGAGATTCCGGGGAGCTGTTTTTT; cdr3_aa: CASSQGIKLAGDSGELFF
v_call: TRBV2; d_call: TRBD1; clone_size: .; j_call: TRBJ1-5; cdr3_nt: TGTGCCAGCAGGGGGACAGGGTTGTATCAGCCCCAGCATTTT; cdr3_aa: CASRGTGLYQPQHF
v_call: TRBV19; d_call: TRBD2; clone_size: .; j_call: TRBJ2-3; cdr3_nt: TGTGCCAGTAGTCCCCGGGAGGGAGGAGATACGCAGTATTTT; cdr3_aa: CASSPREGGDTQYF
v_call: TRBV5-6; d_call: TRBD1; clone_size: .; j_call: TRBJ1-2; cdr3_nt: TGTGCCAGCAGCACCGGGACAGGACATTATAACTATGGCTACACCTTC; cdr3_aa: CASSTGTGHYNYGYTF
v_call: TRBV5-1; d_call: .; clone_size: .; j_call: TRBJ2-2; cdr3_nt: TGCGCCAGCAGCTTTTTGCCGGACACCGGGGAGCTGTTTTTT; cdr3_aa: CASSFLPDTGELFF
v_call: TRBV5-1; d_call: TRBD1; clone_size: .; j_call: TRBJ2-2; cdr3_nt: TGCGCCAGCAAGGACAGGGGGTTAACCGGGGAGCTGTTTTTT; cdr3_aa: CASKDRGLTGELFF
v_call: TRBV5-1; d_call: .; clone_size: few; j_call: TRBJ2-5; cdr3_nt: TGCGCCAGCAGCTCGACAGTTTCAGTGGAGACCCAGTACTTC; cdr3_aa: CASSSTVSVETQYF
v_call: TRBV9; d_call: TRBD2; clone_size: .; j_call: TRBJ2-1; cdr3_nt: TGTGCCAGCAGCGTTCCCGGGACTAGCGGGGGCGGGGGCTCCTACAATGAGCAGTTCTTC; cdr3_aa: CASSVPGTSGGGGSYNEQFF
v_call: TRBV10-3; d_call: TRBD2; clone_size: .; j_call: TRBJ2-3; cdr3_nt: TGTGCCATTGCGGCTAGCGGGGCCCCAGATACGCAGTATTTT; cdr3_aa: CAIAASGAPDTQYF
v_call: TRBV7-8; d_call: .; clone_size: .; j_call: TRBJ1-2; cdr3_nt: TGTGCCAGCAGCTTGGGCGTCAGGGTCGGCTATGGCTACACCTTC; cdr3_aa: CASSLGVRVGYGYTF
v_call: TRBV7-2; d_call: TRBD2; clone_size: .; j_call: TRBJ2-7; cdr3_nt: TGTGCCAGCAGCTTAGTAGGGACTAGTGGTTCCTACGAGCAGTACTTC; cdr3_aa: CASSLVGTSGSYEQYF
v_call: TRBV3-1/TRBV3-2; d_call: .; clone_size: .; j_call: TRBJ2-1; cdr3_nt: TGTGCCAGCAGCCAAGTTTACGGGAGCTCCTACAATGAGCAGTTCTTC; cdr3_aa: CASSQVYGSSYNEQFF
v_call: TRBV18; d_call: TRBD1; clone_size: .; j_call: TRBJ1-1; cdr3_nt: TGTGCCAGCTCACAGGGACAGGGGTTCACTGAAGCTTTCTTT; cdr3_aa: CASSQGQGFTEAFF
v_call: TRBV19; d_call: .; clone_size: few; j_call: TRBJ1-3; cdr3_nt: TGTGCCAGTACGCGACTTCCGGGGGGCTCTGGAAACACCATATATTTT; cdr3_aa: CASTRLPGGSGNTIYF
v_call: TRBV7-9; d_call: .; clone_size: .; j_call: TRBJ2-2; cdr3_nt: TGTGCCAGCCAACCGAGGGGGTCGAACACCGGGGAGCTGTTTTTT; cdr3_aa: CASQPRGSNTGELFF
v_call: TRBV9; d_call: .; clone_size: once; j_call: TRBJ1-4; cdr3_nt: TGTGCCAGCAGCGTAGCCGGGAATCATGAAAAACTGTTTTTT; cdr3_aa: CASSVAGNHEKLFF
v_call: TRBV3-1/TRBV3-2; d_call: TRBD1; clone_size: .; j_call: TRBJ1-1; cdr3_nt: TGTGCCAGCAGCCATAGGGACAGCTACACTGAAGCTTTCTTT; cdr3_aa: CASSHRDSYTEAFF
v_call: TRBV3-1/TRBV3-2; d_call: .; clone_size: once; j_call: TRBJ2-1; cdr3_nt: TGTGCCAGCAGCCAAGGGTGGCGGAGCGATAATGAGCAGTTCTTC; cdr3_aa: CASSQGWRSDNEQFF
v_call: TRBV10-3; d_call: TRBD2; clone_size: .; j_call: TRBJ2-3; cdr3_nt: TGTGCCATCGCGGGGGAGGGGGATACGCAGTATTTT; cdr3_aa: CAIAGEGDTQYF
v_call: TRBV6-5; d_call: TRBD1; clone_size: .; j_call: TRBJ2-5; cdr3_nt: TGTGCCAGCAGCAGGGGGCCCCAGCAAGAGACCCAGTACTTC; cdr3_aa: CASSRGPQQETQYF
v_call: TRBV27; d_call: .; clone_size: .; j_call: TRBJ1-5; cdr3_nt: TGTGCCAGCAGTGGGAGGGCCAACAGCAATCAGCCCCAGCATTTT; cdr3_aa: CASSGRANSNQPQHF
v_call: TRBV6-4; d_call: TRBD2; clone_size: .; j_call: TRBJ2-1; cdr3_nt: TGTGCCAGCAGCTCACTAGCGGGAGGAGTCGGTGAGCAGTTCTTC; cdr3_aa: CASSSLAGGVGEQFF
v_call: TRBV6-5; d_call: .; clone_size: .; j_call: TRBJ1-2; cdr3_nt: TGTGCCAGCGTGGGCCTGATACAGACACATGGCTACACCTTC; cdr3_aa: CASVGLIQTHGYTF
v_call: TRBV2; d_call: .; clone_size: .; j_call: TRBJ2-5; cdr3_nt: TGTGCCAGCAGTGGGCGGGACCAAGAGACCCAGTACTTC; cdr3_aa: CASSGRDQETQYF
v_call: TRBV3-1/TRBV3-2; d_call: TRBD2; clone_size: .; j_call: TRBJ2-5; cdr3_nt: TGTGCCAGCCTCGACGCGGGGGGGAGGGAGACCCAGTACTTC; cdr3_aa: CASLDAGGRETQYF
v_call: TRBV6-5; d_call: TRBD2; clone_size: .; j_call: TRBJ2-7; cdr3_nt: TGTGCCAGCATGGTGCTAGCGGGAGGAACCTACGAGCAGTACTTC; cdr3_aa: CASMVLAGGTYEQYF
v_call: TRBV2; d_call: .; clone_size: .; j_call: TRBJ2-3; cdr3_nt: TGTGCCAGCAGTGAAAGGGAGTTAGCAAGAGATACGCAGTATTTT; cdr3_aa: CASSERELARDTQYF
v_call: TRBV5-1; d_call: .; clone_size: .; j_call: TRBJ1-3; cdr3_nt: TGCGCCAGCAGCTTGGTGGGGGGGTCCGAAATGTATTTT; cdr3_aa: CASSLVGGSEMYF
v_call: TRBV4-1; d_call: .; clone_size: .; j_call: TRBJ2-1; cdr3_nt: TGCGCCAGCAGGGCAAGGTTGGACAGTCCTGACCCTTCCTACAATGAGCAGTTCTTC; cdr3_aa: CASRARLDSPDPSYNEQFF
v_call: TRBV6-5; d_call: TRBD2; clone_size: once; j_call: TRBJ2-1; cdr3_nt: TGTGCCAGCAGTATAGCGGGGGTCGGGGCGGATGAGCAGTTCTTC; cdr3_aa: CASSIAGVGADEQFF
v_call: TRBV18; d_call: .; clone_size: .; j_call: TRBJ1-1; cdr3_nt: TGTGCCACTCGATCTTTCGGGGGGGGCGGGATGAACACTGAAGCTTTCTTT; cdr3_aa: CATRSFGGGGMNTEAFF
v_call: TRBV4-2; d_call: .; clone_size: .; j_call: TRBJ2-7; cdr3_nt: TGTGCCAGCAGCCACCGGGTGACCTACGAGCAGTACTTC; cdr3_aa: CASSHRVTYEQYF
v_call: TRBV12-5; d_call: TRBD1; clone_size: once; j_call: TRBJ2-7; cdr3_nt: TGTGCTAGTGGTTTGGCCAACAGGGGTATCAACGAGCAGTACTTC; cdr3_aa: CASGLANRGINEQYF
v_call: TRBV29-1; d_call: TRBD2; clone_size: .; j_call: TRBJ2-3; cdr3_nt: TGCAGCGTGACTAGCGGGAGATCGGATACGCAGTATTTT; cdr3_aa: CSVTSGRSDTQYF
v_call: TRBV11-2; d_call: .; clone_size: .; j_call: TRBJ2-7; cdr3_nt: TGTGCCAGCAGCTTGCGTAGCAGCTCCTACGAGCAGTACTTC; cdr3_aa: CASSLRSSSYEQYF
v_call: TRBV19; d_call: .; clone_size: .; j_call: TRBJ2-3; cdr3_nt: TGTGCCAGTAGTACTCTCAGGGGTCATAGCACAGATACGCAGTATTTT; cdr3_aa: CASSTLRGHSTDTQYF
v_call: TRBV4-2; d_call: TRBD2; clone_size: .; j_call: TRBJ2-1; cdr3_nt: TGTGCCAGCAGCCCGCCGGGGAGGGGTGAGCAGTTCTTC; cdr3_aa: CASSPPGRGEQFF
v_call: TRBV30; d_call: TRBD1; clone_size: .; j_call: TRBJ1-5; cdr3_nt: TGTGCCTGGGACGGGGGACAGGGAAATCAGCCCCAGCATTTT; cdr3_aa: CAWDGGQGNQPQHF
v_call: TRBV9; d_call: TRBD2; clone_size: .; j_call: TRBJ2-2; cdr3_nt: TGTGCCAGCAGCGGACTAGCGGGCGGGGAGCTGTTTTTT; cdr3_aa: CASSGLAGGELFF
v_call: TRBV5-1; d_call: .; clone_size: .; j_call: TRBJ2-1; cdr3_nt: TGCGCCAGCAGCCTACTGGACATGGTAGGAGATGAGCAGTTCTTC; cdr3_aa: CASSLLDMVGDEQFF
v_call: TRBV7-9; d_call: .; clone_size: .; j_call: TRBJ2-1; cdr3_nt: TGTGCCAGCAGCTTAGTGGCAGGATCCTACAATGAGCAGTTCTTC; cdr3_aa: CASSLVAGSYNEQFF